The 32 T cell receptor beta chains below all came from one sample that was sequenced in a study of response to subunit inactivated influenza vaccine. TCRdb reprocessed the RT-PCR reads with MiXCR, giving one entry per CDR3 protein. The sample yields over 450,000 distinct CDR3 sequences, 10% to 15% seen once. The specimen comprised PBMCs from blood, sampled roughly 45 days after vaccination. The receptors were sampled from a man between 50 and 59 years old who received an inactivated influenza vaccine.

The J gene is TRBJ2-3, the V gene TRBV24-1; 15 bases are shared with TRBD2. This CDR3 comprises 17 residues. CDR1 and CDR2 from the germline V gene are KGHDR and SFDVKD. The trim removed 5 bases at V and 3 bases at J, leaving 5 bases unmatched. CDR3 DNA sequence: TGTGCCACCAGTGGGACTAGCGGGAGGGCCTTTACAGATACGCAGTATTTT. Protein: CATSGTSGRAFTDTQYF.

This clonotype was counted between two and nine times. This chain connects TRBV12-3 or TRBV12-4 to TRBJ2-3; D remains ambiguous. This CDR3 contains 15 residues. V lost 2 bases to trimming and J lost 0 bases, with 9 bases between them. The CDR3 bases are TGTGCCAGCAGTTTAAGGGCCTCTAGCACAGATACGCAGTATTTT. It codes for CASSLRASSTDTQYF.

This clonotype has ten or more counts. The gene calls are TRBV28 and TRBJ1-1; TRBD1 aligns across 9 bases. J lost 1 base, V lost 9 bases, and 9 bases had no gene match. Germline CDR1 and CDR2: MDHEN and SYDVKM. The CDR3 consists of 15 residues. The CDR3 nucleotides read TGTGCCAGTGGGACAGGGCGTGTTAAGAACACTGAAGCTTTCTTT. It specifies CASGTGRVKNTEAFF.

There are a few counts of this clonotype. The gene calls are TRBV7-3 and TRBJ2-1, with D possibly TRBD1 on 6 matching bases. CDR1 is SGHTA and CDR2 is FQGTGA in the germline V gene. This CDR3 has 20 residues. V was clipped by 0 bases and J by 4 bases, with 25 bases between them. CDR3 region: CASSLTPYVRGRDEYNEQFF. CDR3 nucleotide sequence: TGTGCCAGCAGCTTAACACCCTACGTCAGGGGAAGGGATGAGTACAATGAGCAGTTCTTC.

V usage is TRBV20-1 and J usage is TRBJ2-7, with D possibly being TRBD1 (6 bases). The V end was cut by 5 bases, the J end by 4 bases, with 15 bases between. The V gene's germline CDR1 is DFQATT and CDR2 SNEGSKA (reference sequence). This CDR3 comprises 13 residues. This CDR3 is CSAWDTLSYEQYF. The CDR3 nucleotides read TGCAGTGCTTGGGACACCCTTAGTTACGAGCAGTACTTC.

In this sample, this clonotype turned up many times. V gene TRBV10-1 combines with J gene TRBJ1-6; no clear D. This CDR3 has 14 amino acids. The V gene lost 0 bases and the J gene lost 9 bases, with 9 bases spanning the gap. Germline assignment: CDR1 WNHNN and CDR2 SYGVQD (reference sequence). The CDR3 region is CASSESRNGSPLHF. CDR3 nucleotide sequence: TGCGCCAGCAGTGAGTCAAGGAACGGTTCACCCCTCCACTTT.

The CDR3 nucleotides are TGTGCCATCAGTGAAAGGGAGTCCGATGAGCAGTTCTTC. Residues: CAISERESDEQFF. The chain carries TRBV10-3 and TRBJ2-1, with a tentative D call TRBD2 (5 bases). Trimming took 3 bases from V and 8 from J, leaving 11 bases between them. The CDR3 spans 13 residues. Germline loops: CDR1 ENHRY, CDR2 SYGVKD.

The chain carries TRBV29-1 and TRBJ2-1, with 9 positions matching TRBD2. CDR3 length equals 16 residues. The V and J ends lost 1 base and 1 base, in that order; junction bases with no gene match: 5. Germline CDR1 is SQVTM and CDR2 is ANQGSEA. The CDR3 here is CSVEGIAGDSYNEQFF. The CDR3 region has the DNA TGCAGCGTTGAAGGTATAGCGGGAGATTCCTACAATGAGCAGTTCTTC.

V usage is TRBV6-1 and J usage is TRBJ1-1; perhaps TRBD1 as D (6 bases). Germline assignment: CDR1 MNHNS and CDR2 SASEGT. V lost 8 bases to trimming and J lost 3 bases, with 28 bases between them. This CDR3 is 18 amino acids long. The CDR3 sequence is CASRTTWVGARKDTEAFF. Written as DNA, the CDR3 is TGTGCCAGCCGAACTACGTGGGTGGGGGCGCGGAAAGACACTGAAGCTTTCTTT.

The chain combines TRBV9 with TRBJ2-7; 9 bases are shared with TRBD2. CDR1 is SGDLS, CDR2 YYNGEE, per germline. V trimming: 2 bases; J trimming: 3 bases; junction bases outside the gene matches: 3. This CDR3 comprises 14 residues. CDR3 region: CASSVSSGNYEQYF. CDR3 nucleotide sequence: TGTGCCAGCAGCGTTTCTAGCGGGAACTACGAGCAGTACTTC.

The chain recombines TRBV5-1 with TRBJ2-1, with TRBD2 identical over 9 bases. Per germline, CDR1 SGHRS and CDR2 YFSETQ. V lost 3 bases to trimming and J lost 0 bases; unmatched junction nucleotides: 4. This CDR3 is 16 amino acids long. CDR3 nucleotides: TGCGCCAGCAGCTGGACAGCGGGAGGCTCCTACAATGAGCAGTTCTTC. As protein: CASSWTAGGSYNEQFF.

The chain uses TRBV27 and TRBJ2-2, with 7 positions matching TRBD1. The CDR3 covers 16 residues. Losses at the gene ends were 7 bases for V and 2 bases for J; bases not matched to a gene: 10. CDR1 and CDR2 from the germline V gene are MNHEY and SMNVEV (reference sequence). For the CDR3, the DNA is TGTGCCAGCACCGACTGGACAGGCCAAAACACCGGGGAGCTGTTTTTT. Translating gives CASTDWTGQNTGELFF.

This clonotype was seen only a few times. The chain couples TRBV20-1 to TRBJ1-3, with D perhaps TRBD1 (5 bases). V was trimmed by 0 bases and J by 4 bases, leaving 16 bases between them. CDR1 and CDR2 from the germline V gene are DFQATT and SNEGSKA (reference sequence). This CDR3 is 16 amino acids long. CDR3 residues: CSARDGGRGYGNTIYF. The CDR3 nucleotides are TGCAGTGCTAGAGATGGGGGAAGGGGTTACGGAAACACCATATATTTT.

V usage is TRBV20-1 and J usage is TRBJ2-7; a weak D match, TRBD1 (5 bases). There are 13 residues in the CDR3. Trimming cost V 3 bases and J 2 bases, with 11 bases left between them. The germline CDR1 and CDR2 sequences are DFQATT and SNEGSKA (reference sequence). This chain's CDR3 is CSARKTDPYEQYF. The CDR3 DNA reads TGCAGTGCTAGGAAGACAGACCCCTACGAGCAGTACTTC.

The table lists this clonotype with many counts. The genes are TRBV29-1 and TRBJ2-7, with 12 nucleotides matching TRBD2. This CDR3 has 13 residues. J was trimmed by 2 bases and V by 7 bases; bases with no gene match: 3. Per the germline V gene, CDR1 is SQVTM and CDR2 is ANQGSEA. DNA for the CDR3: TGCAGCGGGACTAGCGGGACCACCTACGAGCAGTACTTC. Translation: CSGTSGTTYEQYF.

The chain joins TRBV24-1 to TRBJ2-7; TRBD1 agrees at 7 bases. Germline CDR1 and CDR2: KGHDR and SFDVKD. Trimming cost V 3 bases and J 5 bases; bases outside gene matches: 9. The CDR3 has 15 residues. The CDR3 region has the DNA TGTGCCACCAGTGATCCCAGGGGGTTGGGGAACGAGCAGTACTTC. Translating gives CATSDPRGLGNEQYF.

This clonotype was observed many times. CDR3 loop: CASSRTGTSGELFF. The CDR3 coding sequence is TGCGCCAGCAGCCGGACCGGGACCTCCGGGGAGCTGTTTTTT. The chain couples TRBV4-3 to TRBJ2-2; D is perhaps TRBD1 or TRBD2 (5 bases each). With 4 bases removed from V and 6 bases from J, the gap between germline ends came to 12 bases. CDR1 and CDR2 (germline): LGHNA, YSLEER. The CDR3 loop spans 14 amino acids.

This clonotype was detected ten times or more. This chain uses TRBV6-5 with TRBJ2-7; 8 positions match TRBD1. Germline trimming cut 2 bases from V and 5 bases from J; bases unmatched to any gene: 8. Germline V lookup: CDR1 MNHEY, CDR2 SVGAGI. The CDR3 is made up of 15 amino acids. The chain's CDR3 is CASSYSRGRTHEQYF. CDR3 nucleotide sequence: TGTGCCAGCAGTTACAGCAGGGGGCGTACCCACGAGCAGTACTTC.

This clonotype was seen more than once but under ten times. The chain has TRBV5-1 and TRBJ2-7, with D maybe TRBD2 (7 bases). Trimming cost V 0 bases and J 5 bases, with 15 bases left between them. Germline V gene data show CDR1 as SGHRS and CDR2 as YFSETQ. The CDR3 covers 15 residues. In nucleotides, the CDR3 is TGCGCCAGCAGCTTGGCCAGGACCGGGGGGCACGAGCAGTACTTC. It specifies CASSLARTGGHEQYF.

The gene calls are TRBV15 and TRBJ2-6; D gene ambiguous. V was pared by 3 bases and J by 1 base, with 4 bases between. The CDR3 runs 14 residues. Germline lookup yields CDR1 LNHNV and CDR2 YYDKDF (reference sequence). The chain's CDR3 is CATSSQSGANVLTF. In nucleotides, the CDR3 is TGTGCCACCAGCAGCCAGTCTGGGGCCAACGTCCTGACTTTC.

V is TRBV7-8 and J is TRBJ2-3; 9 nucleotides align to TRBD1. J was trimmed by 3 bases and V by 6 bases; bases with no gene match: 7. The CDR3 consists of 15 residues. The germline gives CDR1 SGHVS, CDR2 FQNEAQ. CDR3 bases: TGTGCCAGCAGGGGTGGACAGGGGCGGACAGATACGCAGTATTTT. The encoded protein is CASRGGQGRTDTQYF. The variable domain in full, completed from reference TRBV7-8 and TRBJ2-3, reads GAGVSQSPRYKVAKRGQDVALRCDPISGHVSLFWYQQALGQGPEFLTYFQNEAQLDKSGLPSDRFFAERPEGSVSTLKIQRTQQEDSAVYLCASRGGQGRTDTQYFGPGTRLTVL.

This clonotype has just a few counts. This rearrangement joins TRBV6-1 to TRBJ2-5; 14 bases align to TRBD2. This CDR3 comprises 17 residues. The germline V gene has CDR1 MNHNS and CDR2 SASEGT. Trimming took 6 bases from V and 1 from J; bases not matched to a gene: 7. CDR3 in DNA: TGTGCCAGCAGCCATCGACTAGCGGGGGGGCCCCAAGAGACCCAGTACTTC. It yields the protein CASSHRLAGGPQETQYF.

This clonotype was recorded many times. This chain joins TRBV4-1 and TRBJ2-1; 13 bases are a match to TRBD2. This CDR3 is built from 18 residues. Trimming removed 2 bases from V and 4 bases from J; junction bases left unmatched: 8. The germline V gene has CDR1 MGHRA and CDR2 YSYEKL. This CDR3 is CASSQTSGGALSYNEQFF. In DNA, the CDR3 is TGCGCCAGCAGCCAAACTAGCGGGGGGGCCTTAAGTTACAATGAGCAGTTCTTC.

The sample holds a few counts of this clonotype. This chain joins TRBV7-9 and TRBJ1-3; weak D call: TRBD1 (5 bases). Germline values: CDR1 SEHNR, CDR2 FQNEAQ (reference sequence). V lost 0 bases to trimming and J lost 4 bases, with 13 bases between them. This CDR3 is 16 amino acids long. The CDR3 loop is CASSLAEGRRGNTIYF. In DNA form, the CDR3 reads TGTGCCAGCAGCTTAGCGGAGGGGAGAAGAGGAAACACCATATATTTT.

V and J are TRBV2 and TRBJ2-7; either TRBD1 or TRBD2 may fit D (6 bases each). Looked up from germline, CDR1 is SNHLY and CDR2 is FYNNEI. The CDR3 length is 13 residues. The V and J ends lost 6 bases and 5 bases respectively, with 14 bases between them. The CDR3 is CASSFTGRNEQYF. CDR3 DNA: TGTGCCAGCAGCTTTACAGGGAGGAACGAGCAGTACTTC.

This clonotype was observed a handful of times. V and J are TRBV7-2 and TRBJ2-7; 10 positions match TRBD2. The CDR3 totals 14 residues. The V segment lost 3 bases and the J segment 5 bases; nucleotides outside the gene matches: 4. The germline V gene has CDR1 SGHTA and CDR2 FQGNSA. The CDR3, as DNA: TGTGCCAGCAGCTTTAGCGGGAGGCTGGACGAGCAGTACTTC. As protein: CASSFSGRLDEQYF.

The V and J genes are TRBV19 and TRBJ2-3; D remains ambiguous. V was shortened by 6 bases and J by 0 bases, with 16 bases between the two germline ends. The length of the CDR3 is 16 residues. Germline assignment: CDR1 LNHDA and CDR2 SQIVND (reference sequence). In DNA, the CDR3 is TGTGCCAGTAGGACCCGGGCGCGGATGAGCACAGATACGCAGTATTTT. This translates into CASRTRARMSTDTQYF.

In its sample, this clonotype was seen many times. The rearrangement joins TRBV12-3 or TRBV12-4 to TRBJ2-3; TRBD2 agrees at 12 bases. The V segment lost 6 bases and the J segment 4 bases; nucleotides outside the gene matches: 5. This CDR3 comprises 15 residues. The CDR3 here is CASSLAGGRADTQYF. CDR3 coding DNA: TGTGCCAGCAGCCTAGCGGGAGGGCGCGCAGATACGCAGTATTTT.

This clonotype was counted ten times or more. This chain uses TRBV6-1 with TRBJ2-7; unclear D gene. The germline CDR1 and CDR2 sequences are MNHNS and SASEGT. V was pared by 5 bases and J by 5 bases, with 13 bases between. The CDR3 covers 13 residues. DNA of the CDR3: TGTGCCAGCAGTCCACCCCAGCTCAACGAGCAGTACTTC. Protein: CASSPPQLNEQYF.

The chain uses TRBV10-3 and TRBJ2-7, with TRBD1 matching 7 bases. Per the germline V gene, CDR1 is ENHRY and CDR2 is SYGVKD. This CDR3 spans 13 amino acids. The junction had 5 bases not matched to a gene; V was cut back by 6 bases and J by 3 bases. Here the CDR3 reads CAIRGAGGYEQYF. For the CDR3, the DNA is TGTGCCATCAGGGGGGCAGGGGGCTACGAGCAGTACTTC.

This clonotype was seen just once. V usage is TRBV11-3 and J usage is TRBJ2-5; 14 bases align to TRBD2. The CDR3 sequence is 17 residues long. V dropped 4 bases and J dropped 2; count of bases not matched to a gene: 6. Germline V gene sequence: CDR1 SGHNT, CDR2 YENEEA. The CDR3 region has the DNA TGTGCCAGCAGCTCGGCCGGGACTAGCGGGGGACAAGAGACCCAGTACTTC. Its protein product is CASSSAGTSGGQETQYF.

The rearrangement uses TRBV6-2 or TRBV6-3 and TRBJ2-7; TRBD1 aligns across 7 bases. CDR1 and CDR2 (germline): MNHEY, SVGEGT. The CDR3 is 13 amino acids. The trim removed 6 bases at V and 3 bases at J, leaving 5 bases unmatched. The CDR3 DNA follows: TGTGCCAGCAGCGCACAGGGGATCTACGAGCAGTACTTC. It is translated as CASSAQGIYEQYF.